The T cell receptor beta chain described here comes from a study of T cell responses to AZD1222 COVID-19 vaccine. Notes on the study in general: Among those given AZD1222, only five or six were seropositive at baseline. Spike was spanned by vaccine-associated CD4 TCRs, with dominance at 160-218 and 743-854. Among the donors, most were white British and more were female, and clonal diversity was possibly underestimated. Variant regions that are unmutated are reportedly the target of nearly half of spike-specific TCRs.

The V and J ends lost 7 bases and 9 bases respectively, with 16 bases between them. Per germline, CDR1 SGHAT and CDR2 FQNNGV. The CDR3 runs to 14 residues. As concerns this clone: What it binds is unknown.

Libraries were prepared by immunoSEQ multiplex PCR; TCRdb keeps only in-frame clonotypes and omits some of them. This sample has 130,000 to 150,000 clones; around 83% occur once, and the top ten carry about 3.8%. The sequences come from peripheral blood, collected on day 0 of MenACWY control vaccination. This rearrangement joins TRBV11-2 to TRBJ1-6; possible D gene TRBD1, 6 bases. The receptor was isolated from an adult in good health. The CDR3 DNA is TGTGCCAGCATTGGGACACGGGGAGGTTCACCCCTCCACTTT. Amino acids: CASIGTRGGSPLHF.